This T cell receptor beta chain was found in a study of blood T cell repertoires in COVID-19 (dated by TCRdb to about 2020). As for the study more broadly: The collaborator samples originated in the United States, Italy and Spain and spanned the acute and convalescent phases of COVID-19. The prospective study material was composed of cDNA or gDNA derived from T cells, B-cell-depleted T cells, or PBMCs. The dataset comprised deeply sampled blood TCRbeta repertoires from subjects exposed to, actively infected with, or recovered from COVID-19. A freely available public database, intended as a resource for researchers studying the immune response to SARS-CoV-2, is where the repertoires were released. The samples were drawn from two sources: the first 160 participants of the ongoing ImmuneRACE study, and 1,254 subjects contributed by 6 global collaborators. A de-identified subject ID, COVID-19 status, age in years and sex were almost always included in the sample metadata. HLA class I and class II types, where available, came from metadata supplied by the sample provider rather than from assay-based typing.

TCRbeta CDR3 regions were amplified from genomic DNA using the immunoSEQ Assay, a bias-controlled multiplex PCR. As for the authors' bioinformatics: Within the assay, amplification of reference gene primers was used to estimate how many nucleated cells each sample contained. Sequence reads were collapsed and filtered to measure the absolute abundance of every unique TCRbeta CDR3 rearrangement. For each sample, productive Simpson clonality was calculated as the square root of Simpson's diversity index over productive rearrangements. The table comes from immuneACCESS by way of TCRdb, which keeps in-frame sequences with V and J called. Part of the clones is missing from these tables; in studies checked, under half for an unresolved V gene and the rest for unknown reasons. For V, J and clone size, that table is used; D and trimming come from the DNA. The sample table shows 120,000 to 150,000 clones, and 70% to 90% are seen once. 25% to 30% of the sample rests with the top ten.

The collaborating institutions used their own protocols to collect whole blood in K2EDTA tubes. For TCRbeta analysis, collaborators shipped samples as frozen whole blood, isolated PBMCs, or DNA extracted from either of those sample types. Unmatched junction bases come to 10, with V trimmed by 3 bases and J by 3 bases. The CDR3 sequence holds 16 residues, the cysteine and phenylalanine included. The DNA shown is the 48-base CDR3, in frame from base 1. Looking up the germline V gene (reference sequence) yields CDR1 SGHNT and CDR2 YYREEE. Study-level results and caveats: The amount of clinical and demographic metadata varied by source and participant and was provided uncurated.

There are many counts of this clone. The antigen it recognizes is unknown. Per-base qualities were not stored, and no clone one base away is much larger. This receptor chain uses TRBV5-4 and TRBJ1-1, with 8 central nucleotides matching TRBD1. The specimen was peripheral blood. The clonotype comes from a human donor in a cohort sampled during active COVID-19. The CDR3 corresponds to CASSSRTGWEYTEAFF. In nucleotide form, the sequence is TGTGCCAGCAGCTCAAGGACAGGGTGGGAGTACACTGAAGCTTTCTTT.